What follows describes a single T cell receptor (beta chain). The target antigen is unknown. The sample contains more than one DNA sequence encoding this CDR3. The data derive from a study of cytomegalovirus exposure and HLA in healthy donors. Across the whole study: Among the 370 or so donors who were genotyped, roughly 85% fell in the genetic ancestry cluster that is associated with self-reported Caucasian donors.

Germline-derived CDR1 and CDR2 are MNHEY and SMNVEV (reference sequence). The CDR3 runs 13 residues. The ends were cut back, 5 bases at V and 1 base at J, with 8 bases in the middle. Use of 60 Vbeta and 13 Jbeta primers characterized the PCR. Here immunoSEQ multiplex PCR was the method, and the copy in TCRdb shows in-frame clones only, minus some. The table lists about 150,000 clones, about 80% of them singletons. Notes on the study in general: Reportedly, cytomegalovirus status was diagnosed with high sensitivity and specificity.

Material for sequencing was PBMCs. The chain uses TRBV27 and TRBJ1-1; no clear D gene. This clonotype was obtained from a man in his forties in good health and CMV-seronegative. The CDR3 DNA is TGTGCCAGCAGTCCCGGGTCGAACACTGAAGCTTTCTTT. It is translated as CASSPGSNTEAFF.